This entry lists 9 T cell receptor beta chains sequenced from one sample in a study of cytomegalovirus exposure and HLA in healthy donors. PCR primers comprised 60 Vbeta and 13 Jbeta primers. The data were produced by immunoSEQ multiplex PCR, yet TCRdb's version contains in-frame clones alone and is incomplete. The repertoire holds 95,000 to 150,000 clones, with around four fifths as singletons. The sample was PBMCs. These TCRs come from a man aged 35-49 years in good health and CMV-seronegative.

The chain has TRBV28 and TRBJ2-7; D possibly corresponds to TRBD2 (5 bases). This CDR3 spans 14 amino acids. The germline gives CDR1 MDHEN, CDR2 SYDVKM. With 6 bases removed from V and 3 bases from J, the gap between germline ends came to 15 bases. The CDR3 loop is CASRGAARHYEQYF. The DNA of the CDR3 is TGTGCCAGCAGAGGAGCGGCGAGACACTACGAGCAGTACTTC.

V usage is TRBV27 and J usage is TRBJ2-7, with D perhaps TRBD1 (5 bases). CDR1 and CDR2 from the germline V gene are MNHEY and SMNVEV (reference sequence). CDR3 length: 13 amino acids. The ends were cut back, 5 bases at V and 6 bases at J, with 14 bases in the middle. CDR3 nucleotides: TGTGCCAGCAGTCTAGGGGTTAATGGCGAGCAGTACTTC. This sequence encodes CASSLGVNGEQYF.

J is TRBJ1-1 and V is TRBV7-3; 7 nucleotides align to TRBD1. Trimming removed 4 bases from V and 2 bases from J; junction bases left unmatched: 4. CDR1 is SGHTA, CDR2 FQGTGA, per germline. This CDR3 contains 14 residues. The DNA of the CDR3 is TGTGCCAGCAGCTCCGACAGGGCCAACACTGAAGCTTTCTTT. Protein product: CASSSDRANTEAFF.

The V call is TRBV7-2, the J call TRBJ2-6; D ambiguous. The germline V and J ends were trimmed by 1 base and 6 bases, with 7 bases remaining between them. CDR1 and CDR2 from the germline V gene are SGHTA and FQGNSA. This CDR3 has 14 amino acids. The CDR3 protein is CASSLDSLANVLTF. CDR3 nucleotides: TGTGCCAGCAGCTTAGACTCGTTGGCCAACGTCCTGACTTTC.

The genes are TRBV7-6 and TRBJ1-1; D remains unclear. V dropped 3 bases and J dropped 7 bases, with 12 bases sitting between them. The germline CDR1 and CDR2 sequences are SGHVS and FNYEAQ. CDR3 length: 13 residues. The chain's CDR3 is CASSLTGEGEAFF. CDR3 coding DNA: TGTGCCAGCAGCTTGACCGGAGAGGGTGAAGCTTTCTTT.

The chain is built from TRBV29-1 and TRBJ1-4; weak D call: TRBD1 (5 bases). This CDR3 comprises 13 residues. Deletions cut 3 bases from V and 8 bases from J, with 13 bases between. The germline CDR1 and CDR2 sequences are SQVTM and ANQGSEA. The CDR3 nucleotides read TGCAGCGTTGATTTGGGGCTTGAAGAAAAACTGTTTTTT. Translation: CSVDLGLEEKLFF.

The CDR3 region has the DNA TGTGCCAGCAGCTTGATCCGGGATTACAATGAGCAGTTCTTC. Protein sequence: CASSLIRDYNEQFF. V gene TRBV7-9 combines with J gene TRBJ2-1, with D tentatively TRBD2 (5 bases). Germline values: CDR1 SEHNR, CDR2 FQNEAQ (reference sequence). The germline V and J ends were trimmed by 3 bases and 4 bases, with 10 bases remaining between them. The CDR3 consists of 14 residues. The full variable domain, rest sourced from reference TRBV7-9 and TRBJ2-1, is DTGVSQNPRHKITKRGQNVTFRCDPISEHNRLYWYRQTLGQGPEFLTYFQNEAQLEKSRLLSDRFSAERPKGSFSTLEIQRTEQGDSAMYLCASSLIRDYNEQFFGPGTRLTVL.

V gene TRBV6-6 combines with J gene TRBJ2-7; D remains ambiguous. Trimming left V 6 bases short and J 2 bases short, with 11 bases between. The CDR3 contains 13 residues. Germline CDR1 is MNHNY and CDR2 is SVGAGI (reference sequence). CDR3 amino acids: CASSLEFPYEQYF. CDR3 DNA: TGTGCCAGCAGCTTGGAGTTCCCCTACGAGCAGTACTTC.

This chain links TRBV12-5 with TRBJ1-5; TRBD1 matches at 9 bases. This CDR3 has 14 residues. V shed 5 bases and J 1 base; nucleotides not matched to a gene: 0. Per the germline V gene, CDR1 is LGHNT and CDR2 is FRNRAP. The CDR3 DNA sequence: TGTGCTAGTGGTGGGACAGGGAGCAATCAGCCCCAGCATTTT. Amino acid sequence: CASGGTGSNQPQHF.